Below are 28 T cell receptor beta chains sequenced from a single sample in a study of metastatic and nonmetastatic thyroid tumors. All patients were untreated before thyroid surgery. TCRdb called clones again from the PCR reads with MiXCR. The data contain over 30,000 clones, approximately 20% of them seen just once; the ten biggest clones take up roughly 15%. Material for sequencing was tumor tissue. These receptors came from a female donor with papillary thyroid cancer or a benign thyroid nodule (not recorded which). Some clones in this sample may be carry-over from other donors' samples.

This clone occurred many times. This chain uses TRBV19 with TRBJ1-2, with D possibly matching TRBD1 (5 bases). Germline V gives CDR1 LNHDA, CDR2 SQIVND (reference sequence). CDR3 length: 10 residues. The V end was cut by 10 bases, the J end by 4 bases, with 7 bases between. This CDR3 reads CATQAYGYTF. As DNA, the CDR3 is TGTGCCACACAGGCCTATGGCTACACCTTC.

This clone was recorded at least ten times. DNA of the CDR3: TGTGCCAGCACCAAACCGGCCTTAGGGGGGTATGGCTACACCTTC. Translation: CASTKPALGGYGYTF. This chain connects TRBV7-2 to TRBJ1-2, with D possibly TRBD1 on 6 matching bases. Germline V CDR1 and CDR2: SGHTA, FQGNSA. Trimming shortened V by 7 bases and J by 5 bases, and 20 bases separated the two germline ends. CDR3 length: 15 residues.

This clone was seen a few times. Being one base from a much bigger clone, this may be a read error. The chain recombines TRBV4-3 with TRBJ2-7, with 9 bases fitting TRBD1. The CDR3 runs to 15 residues. Germline CDR1 reads LGHNA; CDR2 reads YSLEER. CDR3 DNA sequence: TGCGCCAGCAGCCGCTCCACAGGGGGCTCCTACGAGCAGTCCTTC. It specifies CASSRSTGGSYEQSF.

This clone was detected many times. Because the CDR3 is missing its conserved closing phenylalanine or tryptophan, this is likely a read error. The chain has TRBV6-2 or TRBV6-3 and TRBJ1-1; D gene ambiguous. V was cut by 6 bases and J by 4 bases, with 12 bases left in between. The CDR3 has 13 amino acids. Germline loops: CDR1 MNHEY, CDR2 SVGEGT. The CDR3 nucleotides are TGTGCCAGCAGACGAGGGTCGCTCACTGAAGCTTTCCTT. Protein: CASRRGSLTEAFL.

This clone was detected a few times. Germline is not matched at one junction end, which may reflect a read error. The gene calls are TRBV6-2 or TRBV6-3 and TRBJ2-6; no clear D. The CDR3 extends over 15 amino acids. CDR1 MNHEY and CDR2 SVGEGT come from the germline V gene. CDR3 DNA: TGTGCCAGCACCCCCAGTAGCTCTGGGTCCAACGTCCTGACTTTC. This translates into CASTPSSSGSNVLTF.

This clone has ten or more counts. The J gene is TRBJ1-2, the V gene TRBV7-8; 10 nucleotides align to TRBD1. Germline V gene lookup returns CDR1 SGHVS and CDR2 FQNEAQ. The V segment lost 4 bases and the J segment 2 bases; nucleotides outside the gene matches: 13. CDR3 length: 18 amino acids. CDR3 in amino acids: CASSSAPGQGRMNYGYTF. The CDR3 DNA sequence: TGTGCCAGCAGCTCGGCGCCGGGACAGGGGCGAATGAACTATGGCTACACCTTC. The complete variable domain, with remaining parts taken from reference TRBV7-8 and TRBJ1-2, reads GAGVSQSPRYKVAKRGQDVALRCDPISGHVSLFWYQQALGQGPEFLTYFQNEAQLDKSGLPSDRFFAERPEGSVSTLKIQRTQQEDSAVYLCASSSAPGQGRMNYGYTFGSGTRLTVV.

This clone has a count of ten or more. The J gene is TRBJ1-6, the V gene TRBV5-6; unclear D gene. V lost 3 bases and J 0 bases, leaving 13 bases between the germline ends. Germline CDR1 reads SGHDT; CDR2 reads YYEEEE. The CDR3 consists of 17 residues. CDR3 coding DNA: TGTGCCAGCAGCTCCCCCCCCCGGTCCTCCTATAATTCACCCCTCCACTTT. Residues: CASSSPPRSSYNSPLHF.

The sample holds many counts of this clone. V and J are TRBV20-1 and TRBJ2-7; D unclear. The germline CDR1 and CDR2 sequences are DFQATT and SNEGSKA (reference sequence). CDR3 length: 11 residues. V was cut by 0 bases and J by 2 bases, with 2 bases left in between. CDR3 DNA sequence: TGCAGTGCTAGAGACCCCTACGAGCAGTACTTC. It specifies CSARDPYEQYF.

This chain joins TRBV7-9 and TRBJ2-7, with 10 bases identical to TRBD1. The CDR3 has 15 amino acids. Germline V gene lookup returns CDR1 SEHNR and CDR2 FQNEAQ (reference sequence). V lost 3 bases, J lost 6 bases, and 8 bases stayed unmatched. The CDR3 nucleotides are TGTGCCAGCAGCTTTCTTGGGACAGGGGTTAGCGAGCAGTACTTC. This codes for CASSFLGTGVSEQYF.

As concerns this clone: This sequence may be a read error, since a much larger clone differs from it by one base. This chain connects TRBV5-1 to TRBJ1-3, with D uncertain. Germline CDR1 SGHRS, CDR2 YFSETQ. This CDR3 spans 14 amino acids. The V end was cut by 8 bases, the J end by 0 bases, with 12 bases between. The CDR3 here is CASREQVSGNTIYF. DNA for the CDR3: TGCGCCAGTAGGGAGCAAGTCTCTGGAAACACCATATATTTT.

This clone was observed at least ten times. The chain joins TRBV15 to TRBJ1-3, with D tentatively TRBD1 (5 bases). The V end lost 5 bases, the J end lost 9 bases, and 11 bases lay between the germline ends. The CDR3 has 12 amino acids. Germline CDR1 reads LNHNV; CDR2 reads YYDKDF (reference sequence). The CDR3 loop reads CATSGDFSTIYF. The CDR3 bases are TGTGCCACCAGCGGGGACTTCTCCACCATATATTTT.

This chain uses TRBV30 with TRBJ2-7, with TRBD2 matching 7 bases. The CDR3 is 13 amino acids. V dropped 8 bases and J dropped 1; count of bases not matched to a gene: 8. Germline assignment: CDR1 GTSNPN and CDR2 SVGIG (reference sequence). The CDR3 loop is CAGNGEGSYEQYF. For the CDR3, the DNA is TGTGCCGGGAACGGGGAGGGTTCCTACGAGCAGTACTTC.

This clone was recorded a few times. A much larger clone sits a single nucleotide away, making a read error possible. The J gene is TRBJ2-2, the V gene TRBV12-3 or TRBV12-4; TRBD2 agrees at 10 bases. This CDR3 spans 14 amino acids. The V and J ends lost 7 bases and 7 bases, in that order; junction bases with no gene match: 6. CDR3 sequence reads: CASNLAGAVGELFF. The CDR3 nucleotides read TGTGCCAGCAACCTAGCGGGGGCCGTCGGGGAGCTGTTTTTT.

The table lists this clone with many counts. This sequence joins TRBV3-1 and TRBJ2-1, with TRBD1 identical over 8 bases. Looked up from germline, CDR1 is LGHDT and CDR2 is YNNKEL (reference sequence). The CDR3 covers 14 residues. The V segment lost 0 bases and the J segment 6 bases; nucleotides outside the gene matches: 1. The CDR3 loop is CASSQDGQGNEQFF. The CDR3 region has the DNA TGTGCCAGCAGCCAAGATGGACAGGGCAATGAGCAGTTCTTC.

This clone came up many times. The chain employs TRBV28 and TRBJ2-1, with 11 positions matching TRBD2. This CDR3 comprises 16 residues. Germline CDR1 reads MDHEN; CDR2 reads SYDVKM. V shed 5 bases, J shed 2 bases, and the junction held 5 bases outside the gene matches. In DNA, the CDR3 is TGTGCCAGCAGTCGGGTAGCGGGAGGGCCCTACAATGAGCAGTTCTTC. Translated: CASSRVAGGPYNEQFF.

Notes on this clone: This may be a read error, as it is one base from a much larger clone. Other nucleotide sequences in the sample specify the same CDR3. The chain uses TRBV7-9 and TRBJ2-7; maybe TRBD2 (5 bases). The CDR3 loop spans 15 amino acids. CDR1 is SEHNR and CDR2 is FQNEAQ in the germline V gene (reference sequence). The CDR3 DNA reads as TGCGCCAGCAGCCCAGCGGACGTCTTCTCCTACGAGCAGTACTTC. Its protein is CASSPADVFSYEQYF.

This chain connects TRBV7-9 to TRBJ2-7, with a possible D match to TRBD1 (6 bases). The CDR3 contains 14 residues. Germline lookup yields CDR1 SEHNR and CDR2 FQNEAQ (reference sequence). The ends were cut back, 5 bases at V and 4 bases at J, with 15 bases in the middle. Here the CDR3 reads CASSPVDRPYEQYF. As DNA, the CDR3 is TGTGCCAGCAGCCCAGTCGACAGGCCTTACGAGCAGTACTTC.

By sample share, this clone is medium-sized. The V call is TRBV27, the J call TRBJ2-1, with a weak D call TRBD2 (5 bases). V was pared by 8 bases and J by 0 bases, with 20 bases between. The CDR3 has 17 amino acids. Germline V gene data show CDR1 as MNHEY and CDR2 as SMNVEV (reference sequence). In DNA form, the CDR3 reads TGTGCCAGCTCACCACCCGGGGTAATTAGCTCCTACAATGAGCAGTTCTTC. It specifies CASSPPGVISSYNEQFF.

The chain employs TRBV2 and TRBJ2-1, with D possibly being TRBD1 (5 bases). Germline CDR1 and CDR2: SNHLY and FYNNEI. Trimming shortened V by 1 base and J by 6 bases, and 16 bases separated the two germline ends. CDR3 length equals 16 residues. The CDR3 DNA reads TGTGCCAGCAGTGAAGAAGTATTTCTGGGGCCCAATGAGCAGTTCTTC. Residues: CASSEEVFLGPNEQFF.

This clone was recorded many times. The rearrangement links TRBV5-1 to TRBJ2-1; D is perhaps TRBD1 (6 bases). Germline CDR1 reads SGHRS; CDR2 reads YFSETQ. V was pared by 2 bases and J by 3 bases, with 12 bases between. There are 15 residues in the CDR3. The CDR3 spells CASSFEGDYYNEQFF. CDR3 nucleotide sequence: TGCGCCAGCAGCTTCGAGGGGGATTACTACAATGAGCAGTTCTTC. The full variable domain, in which reference TRBV5-1 and TRBJ2-1 provide the parts outside the CDR3, is KAGVTQTPRYLIKTRGQQVTLSCSPISGHRSVSWYQQTPGQGLQFLFEYFSETQRNKGNFPGRFSGRQFSNSRSEMNVSTLELGDSALYLCASSFEGDYYNEQFFGPGTRLTVL.

Points on this clone: Other DNA sequences from this sample encode an identical CDR3 as well. The chain employs TRBV6-1 and TRBJ1-2; possibly TRBD1 for D (6 bases). The germline V gene has CDR1 MNHNS and CDR2 SASEGT. The germline V and J ends were trimmed by 6 bases and 11 bases, with 22 bases remaining between them. This CDR3 is built from 14 residues. This CDR3 is CASRARGGPGGYTF. CDR3 DNA sequence: TGTGCCAGCAGGGCCCGAGGGGGGCCGGGTGGATACACCTTC.

This chain connects TRBV12-3 or TRBV12-4 to TRBJ2-1, with 7 bases lining up with TRBD2. The ends lost 4 bases at V and 6 bases at J; junction bases unmatched: 12. CDR3 size: 16 residues. The CDR3 reads CASSSRLAGDRNEQFF. For the CDR3, the DNA is TGTGCCAGCAGTTCAAGACTAGCTGGAGACCGCAATGAGCAGTTCTTC.

This clone has only a few counts. Given a much more abundant clone one base away, this may be a read error. The rearrangement joins TRBV29-1 to TRBJ2-7, with D possibly being TRBD2 (6 bases). The CDR3 has 13 residues. Looked up from germline, CDR1 is SQVTM and CDR2 is ANQGSEA. Trimming removed 4 bases at V and 0 bases at J, with 10 bases between. The CDR3 here is CSVVRDCSYEQYF. In nucleotides, the CDR3 is TGCAGCGTTGTTCGGGACTGCTCCTACGAGCAGTACTTC.

This clone was seen many times. V usage is TRBV20-1 and J usage is TRBJ2-7, with 8 bases lining up with TRBD2. The V and J ends lost 3 bases and 0 bases, in that order; junction bases with no gene match: 4. The CDR3 contains 14 residues. The V gene's germline CDR1 is DFQATT and CDR2 SNEGSKA (reference sequence). The CDR3 DNA reads as TGCAGTGCTAGTAGAACTAGCGGCTCCTACGAGCAGTACTTC. Residues: CSASRTSGSYEQYF.

This chain uses TRBV20-1 with TRBJ1-2; a weak D match, TRBD1 (5 bases). Looked up from germline, CDR1 is DFQATT and CDR2 is SNEGSKA (reference sequence). The V and J ends lost 4 bases and 8 bases respectively, with 17 bases between them. This CDR3 is 13 amino acids long. CDR3 in amino acids: CSAIAGQVVGYTF. CDR3 bases: TGCAGTGCTATAGCAGGGCAAGTCGTGGGCTACACCTTC.

This clone was seen at least ten times. The chain has TRBV20-1 and TRBJ1-2; tentatively, D is TRBD1 (6 bases). The CDR3 is 13 residues long. CDR1 is DFQATT and CDR2 is SNEGSKA in the germline V gene (reference sequence). Between the trimmed V and J ends, which lost 6 bases and 4 bases, there was a span of 15 bases. The CDR3 bases are TGCAGTGCGGGAGGGGGGTATAGCTATGGCTACACCTTC. Translated: CSAGGGYSYGYTF.

By sample share, this clone is medium-sized. The rearrangement uses TRBV7-1 and TRBJ2-3; TRBD2 matches 12 bases. TRBV7-1 is reported as an ORF; its role is uncertain. The CDR3 sequence is 19 residues long. V lost 2 bases, J lost 5 bases, and 14 bases stayed unmatched. The CDR3, as DNA: TGTGCCAGCAGCTCACGGGTCCGGCTAGCGGGAGGGCGTGGAGATACGCAGTATTTT. Protein: CASSSRVRLAGGRGDTQYF.

V is TRBV5-1 and J is TRBJ2-1; no firm D call. The CDR3 has 15 residues. CDR1 is SGHRS and CDR2 is YFSETQ in the germline V gene. V was pared by 3 bases and J by 5 bases, with 15 bases between. CDR3 nucleotide sequence: TGCGCCAGCAGCTCAGACCCTGACCCCCACAATGAGCAGTTCTTC. Amino acid sequence: CASSSDPDPHNEQFF. The whole variable domain, remainder taken from reference TRBV5-1 and TRBJ2-1, is KAGVTQTPRYLIKTRGQQVTLSCSPISGHRSVSWYQQTPGQGLQFLFEYFSETQRNKGNFPGRFSGRQFSNSRSEMNVSTLELGDSALYLCASSSDPDPHNEQFFGPGTRLTVL.